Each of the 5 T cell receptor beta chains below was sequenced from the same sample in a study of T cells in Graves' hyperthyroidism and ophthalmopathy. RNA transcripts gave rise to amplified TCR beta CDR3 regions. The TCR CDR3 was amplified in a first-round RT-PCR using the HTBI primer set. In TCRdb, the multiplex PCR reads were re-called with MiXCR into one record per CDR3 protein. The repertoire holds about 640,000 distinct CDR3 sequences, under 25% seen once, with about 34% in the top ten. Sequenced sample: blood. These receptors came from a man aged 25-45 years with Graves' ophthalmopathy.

CDR3 residues: CASSESLAGTPSYEQYF. In DNA form, the CDR3 reads TGTGCCAGCAGTGAGTCTCTAGCGGGGACCCCATCCTACGAGCAGTACTTC. The chain combines TRBV6-1 with TRBJ2-7, with 9 bases fitting TRBD2. The germline gives CDR1 MNHNS, CDR2 SASEGT. V was clipped by 3 bases and J by 1 base; unmatched bases: 10. The CDR3 has 17 amino acids.

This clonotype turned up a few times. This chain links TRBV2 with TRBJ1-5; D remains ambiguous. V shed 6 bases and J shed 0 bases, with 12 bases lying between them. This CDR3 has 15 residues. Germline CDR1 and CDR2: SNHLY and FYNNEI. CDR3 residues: CASSEDSLSNQPQHF. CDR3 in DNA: TGTGCCAGCAGCGAGGACTCCCTTAGCAATCAGCCCCAGCATTTT.

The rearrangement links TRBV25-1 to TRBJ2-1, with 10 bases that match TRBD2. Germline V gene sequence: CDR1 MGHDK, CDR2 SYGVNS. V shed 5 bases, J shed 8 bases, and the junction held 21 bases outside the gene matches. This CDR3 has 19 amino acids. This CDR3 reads CASSPPGKNLAGVADEQFF. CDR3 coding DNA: TGTGCCAGCAGTCCCCCGGGCAAGAACCTAGCGGGGGTCGCCGATGAGCAGTTCTTC. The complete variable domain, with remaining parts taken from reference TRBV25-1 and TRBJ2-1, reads EADIYQTPRYLVIGTGKKITLECSQTMGHDKMYWYQQDPGMELHLIHYSYGVNSTEKGDLSSESTVSRIRTEHFPLTLESARPSHTSQYLCASSPPGKNLAGVADEQFFGPGTRLTVL.

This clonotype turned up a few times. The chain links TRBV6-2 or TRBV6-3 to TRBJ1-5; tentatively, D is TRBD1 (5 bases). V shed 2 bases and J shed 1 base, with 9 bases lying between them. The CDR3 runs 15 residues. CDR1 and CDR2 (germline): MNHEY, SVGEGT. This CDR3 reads CASSYRAGSNQPQHF. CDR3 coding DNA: TGTGCCAGCAGTTACAGGGCAGGGAGCAATCAGCCCCAGCATTTT.

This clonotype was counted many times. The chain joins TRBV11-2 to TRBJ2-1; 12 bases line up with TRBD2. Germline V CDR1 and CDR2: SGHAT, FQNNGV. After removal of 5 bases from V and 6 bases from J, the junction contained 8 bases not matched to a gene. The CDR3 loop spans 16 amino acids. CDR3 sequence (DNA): TGTGCCAGCAGCCTCCGACTAGCGGGAGAACCCAATGAGCAGTTCTTC. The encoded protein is CASSLRLAGEPNEQFF.